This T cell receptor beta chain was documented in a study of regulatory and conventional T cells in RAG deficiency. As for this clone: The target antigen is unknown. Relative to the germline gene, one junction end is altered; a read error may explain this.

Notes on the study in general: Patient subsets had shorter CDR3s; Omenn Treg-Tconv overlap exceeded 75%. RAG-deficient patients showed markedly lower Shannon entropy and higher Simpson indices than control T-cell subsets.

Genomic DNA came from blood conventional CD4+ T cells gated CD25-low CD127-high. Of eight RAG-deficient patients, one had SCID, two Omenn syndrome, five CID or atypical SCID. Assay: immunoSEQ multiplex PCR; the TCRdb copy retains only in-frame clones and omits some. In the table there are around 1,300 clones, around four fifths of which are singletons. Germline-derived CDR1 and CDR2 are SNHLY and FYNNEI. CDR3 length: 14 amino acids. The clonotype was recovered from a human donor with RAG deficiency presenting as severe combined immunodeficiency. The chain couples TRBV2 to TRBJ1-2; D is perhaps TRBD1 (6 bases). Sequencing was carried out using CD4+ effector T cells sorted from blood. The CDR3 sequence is CAGSGEQGLGGYTF. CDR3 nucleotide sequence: TGTGCCGGCAGTGGGGAACAGGGTTTGGGGGGCTACACCTTC.